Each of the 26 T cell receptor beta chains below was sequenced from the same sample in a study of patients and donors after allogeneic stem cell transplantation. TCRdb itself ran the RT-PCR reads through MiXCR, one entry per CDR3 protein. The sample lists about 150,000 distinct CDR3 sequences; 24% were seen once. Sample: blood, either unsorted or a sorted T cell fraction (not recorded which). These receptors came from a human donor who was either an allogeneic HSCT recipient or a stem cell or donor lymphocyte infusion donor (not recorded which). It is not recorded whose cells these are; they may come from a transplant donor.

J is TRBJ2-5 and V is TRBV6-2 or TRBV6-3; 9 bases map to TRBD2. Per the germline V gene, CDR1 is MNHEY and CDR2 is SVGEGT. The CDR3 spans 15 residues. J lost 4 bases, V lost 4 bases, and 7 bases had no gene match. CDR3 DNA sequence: TGTGCCAGCAGTTTAATCCTAGCGGGAAGAGAGACCCAGTACTTC. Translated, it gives CASSLILAGRETQYF.

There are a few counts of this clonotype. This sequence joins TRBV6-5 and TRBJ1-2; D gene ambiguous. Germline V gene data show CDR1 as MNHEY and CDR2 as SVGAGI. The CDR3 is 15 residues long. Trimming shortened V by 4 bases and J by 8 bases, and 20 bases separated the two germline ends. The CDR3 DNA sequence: TGTGCCAGCAGTTCCCTGGGAGGGAAGGCTCTAGGCTACACCTTC. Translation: CASSSLGGKALGYTF.

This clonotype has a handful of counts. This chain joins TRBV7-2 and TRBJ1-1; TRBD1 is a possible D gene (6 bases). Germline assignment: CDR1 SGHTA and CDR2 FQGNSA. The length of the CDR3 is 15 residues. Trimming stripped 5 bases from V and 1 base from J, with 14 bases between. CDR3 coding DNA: TGTGCCAGCAGCCATTGGGGGGGCAGGAACACTGAAGCTTTCTTT. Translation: CASSHWGGRNTEAFF.

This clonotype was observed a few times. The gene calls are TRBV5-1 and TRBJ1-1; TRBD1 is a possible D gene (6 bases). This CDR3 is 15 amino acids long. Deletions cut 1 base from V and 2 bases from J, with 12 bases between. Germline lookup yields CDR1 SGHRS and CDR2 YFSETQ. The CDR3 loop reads CASSLRPGENTEAFF. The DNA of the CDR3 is TGCGCCAGCAGCTTGCGCCCAGGGGAAAACACTGAAGCTTTCTTT.

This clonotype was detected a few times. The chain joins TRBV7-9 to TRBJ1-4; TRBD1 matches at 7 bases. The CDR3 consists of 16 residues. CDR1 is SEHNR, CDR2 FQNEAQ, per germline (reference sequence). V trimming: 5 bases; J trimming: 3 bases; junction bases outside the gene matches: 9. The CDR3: CASSPPYRGANEKLFF. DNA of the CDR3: TGTGCCAGCAGCCCACCCTACAGGGGCGCTAATGAAAAACTGTTTTTT. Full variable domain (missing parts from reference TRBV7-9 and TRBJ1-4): DTGVSQNPRHKITKRGQNVTFRCDPISEHNRLYWYRQTLGQGPEFLTYFQNEAQLEKSRLLSDRFSAERPKGSFSTLEIQRTEQGDSAMYLCASSPPYRGANEKLFFGSGTQLSVL.

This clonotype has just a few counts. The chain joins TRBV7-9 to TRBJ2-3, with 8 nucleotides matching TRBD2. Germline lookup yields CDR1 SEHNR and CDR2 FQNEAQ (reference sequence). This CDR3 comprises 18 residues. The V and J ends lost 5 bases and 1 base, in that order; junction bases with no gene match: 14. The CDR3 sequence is CASSKAGATLLRTDTQYF. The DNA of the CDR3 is TGTGCCAGCAGCAAAGCGGGAGCCACTCTATTACGCACAGATACGCAGTATTTT.

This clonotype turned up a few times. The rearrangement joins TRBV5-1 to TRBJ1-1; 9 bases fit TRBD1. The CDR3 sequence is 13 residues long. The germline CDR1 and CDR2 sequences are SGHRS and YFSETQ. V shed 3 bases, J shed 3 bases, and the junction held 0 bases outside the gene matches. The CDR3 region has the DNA TGCGCCAGCAGCTGGGACAGGGACACTGAAGCTTTCTTT. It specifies CASSWDRDTEAFF.

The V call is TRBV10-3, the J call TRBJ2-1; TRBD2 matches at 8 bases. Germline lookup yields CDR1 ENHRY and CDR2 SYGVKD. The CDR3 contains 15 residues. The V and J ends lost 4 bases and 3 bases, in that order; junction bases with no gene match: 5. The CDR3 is CAISGIAGRYNEQFF. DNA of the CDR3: TGTGCCATCAGTGGAATAGCGGGACGCTACAATGAGCAGTTCTTC.

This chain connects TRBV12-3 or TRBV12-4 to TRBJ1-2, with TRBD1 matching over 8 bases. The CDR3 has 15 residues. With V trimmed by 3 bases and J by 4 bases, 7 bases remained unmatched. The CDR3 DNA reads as TGTGCCAGCAGTTTTGACAGGGGAAGAATCTATGGCTACACCTTC. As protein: CASSFDRGRIYGYTF.

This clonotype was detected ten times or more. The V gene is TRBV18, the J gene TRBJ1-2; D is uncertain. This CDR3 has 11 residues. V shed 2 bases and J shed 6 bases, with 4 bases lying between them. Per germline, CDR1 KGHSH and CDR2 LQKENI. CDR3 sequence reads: CASSPGDGYTF. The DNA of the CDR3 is TGTGCCAGCTCACCAGGGGATGGCTACACCTTC.

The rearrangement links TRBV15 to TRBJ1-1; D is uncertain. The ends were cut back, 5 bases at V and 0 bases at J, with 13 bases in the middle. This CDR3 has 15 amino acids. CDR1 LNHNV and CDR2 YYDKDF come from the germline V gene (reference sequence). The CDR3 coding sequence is TGTGCCACCAGCCCCCGAGGGTTGATGAACACTGAAGCTTTCTTT. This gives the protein CATSPRGLMNTEAFF.

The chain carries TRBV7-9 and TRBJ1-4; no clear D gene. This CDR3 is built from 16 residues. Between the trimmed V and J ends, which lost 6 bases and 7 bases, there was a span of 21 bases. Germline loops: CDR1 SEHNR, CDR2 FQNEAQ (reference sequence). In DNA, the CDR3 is TGTGCCAGCAGATCTGCGATTTCTGGGTCAGGTGAAAAACTGTTTTTT. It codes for CASRSAISGSGEKLFF.

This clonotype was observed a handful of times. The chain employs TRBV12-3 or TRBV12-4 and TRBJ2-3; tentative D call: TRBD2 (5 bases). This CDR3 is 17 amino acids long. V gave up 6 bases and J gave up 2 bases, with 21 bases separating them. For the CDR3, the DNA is TGTGCCAGCAGCCGTCTCCCCCGGCTAGCAACCACAGATACGCAGTATTTT. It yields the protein CASSRLPRLATTDTQYF.

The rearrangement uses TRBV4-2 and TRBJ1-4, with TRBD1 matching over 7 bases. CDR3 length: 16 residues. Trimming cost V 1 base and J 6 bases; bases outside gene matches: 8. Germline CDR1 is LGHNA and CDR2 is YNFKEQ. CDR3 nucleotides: TGTGCCAGCAGCCAAGTCAAGGGGGCAGTTGATGAAAAACTGTTTTTT. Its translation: CASSQVKGAVDEKLFF.

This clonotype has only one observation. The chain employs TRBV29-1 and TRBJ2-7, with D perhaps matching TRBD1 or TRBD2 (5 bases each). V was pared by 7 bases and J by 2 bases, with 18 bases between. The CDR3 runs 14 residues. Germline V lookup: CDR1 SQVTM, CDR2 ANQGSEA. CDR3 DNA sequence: TGCAGCGCCAAGGTGGGACGGAATGCCTACGAGCAGTACTTC. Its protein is CSAKVGRNAYEQYF.

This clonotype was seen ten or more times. Here the CDR3 reads CASSPTGLDGNTIYF. Here the CDR3 DNA reads TGTGCCAGCAGCCCGACAGGGTTGGATGGAAACACCATATATTTT. The gene calls are TRBV7-9 and TRBJ1-3; 7 bases map to TRBD1. This CDR3 spans 15 amino acids. Trimming took 5 bases from V and 3 from J; bases not matched to a gene: 7. Germline V lookup: CDR1 SEHNR, CDR2 FQNEAQ (reference sequence).

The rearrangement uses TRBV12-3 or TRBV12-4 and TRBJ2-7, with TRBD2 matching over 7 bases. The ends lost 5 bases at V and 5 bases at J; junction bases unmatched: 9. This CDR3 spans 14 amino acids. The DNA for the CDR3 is TGTGCCAGCAGTCCCCTGGGAGGGCTCCACGAGCAGTACTTC. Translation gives CASSPLGGLHEQYF.

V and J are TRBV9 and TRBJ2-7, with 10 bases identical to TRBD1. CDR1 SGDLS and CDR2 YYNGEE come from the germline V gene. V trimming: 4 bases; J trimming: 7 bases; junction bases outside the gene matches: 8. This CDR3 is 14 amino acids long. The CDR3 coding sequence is TGTGCCAGCAGCACGACAGGGGGCTTGGGAGAGCAGTACTTC. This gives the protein CASSTTGGLGEQYF.

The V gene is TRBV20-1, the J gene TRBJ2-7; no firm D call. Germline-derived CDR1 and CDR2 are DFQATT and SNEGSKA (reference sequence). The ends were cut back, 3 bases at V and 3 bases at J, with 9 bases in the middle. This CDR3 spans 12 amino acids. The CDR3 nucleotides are TGCAGTGCTAGTCCCGCAAACTACGAGCAGTACTTC. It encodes CSASPANYEQYF.

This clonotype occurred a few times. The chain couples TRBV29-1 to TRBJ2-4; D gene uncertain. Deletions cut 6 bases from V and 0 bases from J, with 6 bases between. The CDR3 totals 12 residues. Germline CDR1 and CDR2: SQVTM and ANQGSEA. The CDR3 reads CSVGIAKNIQYF. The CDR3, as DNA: TGCAGCGTAGGCATAGCCAAAAACATTCAGTACTTC.

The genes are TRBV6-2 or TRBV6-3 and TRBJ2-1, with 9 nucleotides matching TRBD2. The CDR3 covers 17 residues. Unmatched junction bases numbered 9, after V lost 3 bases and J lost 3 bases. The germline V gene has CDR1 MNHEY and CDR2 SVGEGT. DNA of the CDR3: TGTGCCAGCAGTTATAACCCAGCGGGAGGCTACTACAATGAGCAGTTCTTC. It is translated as CASSYNPAGGYYNEQFF.

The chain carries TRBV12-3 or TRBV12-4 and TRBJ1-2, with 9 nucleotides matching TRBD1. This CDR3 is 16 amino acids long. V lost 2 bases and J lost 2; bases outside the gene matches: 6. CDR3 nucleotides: TGTGCCAGCAGTTTATGGGGACAGGGAAGGAACTATGGCTACACCTTC. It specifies CASSLWGQGRNYGYTF.

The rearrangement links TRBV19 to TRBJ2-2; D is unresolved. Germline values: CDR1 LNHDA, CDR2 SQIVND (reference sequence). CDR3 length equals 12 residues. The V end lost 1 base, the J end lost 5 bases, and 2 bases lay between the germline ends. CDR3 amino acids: CASSIGTGELFF. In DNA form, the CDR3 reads TGTGCCAGTAGTATAGGTACCGGGGAGCTGTTTTTT.

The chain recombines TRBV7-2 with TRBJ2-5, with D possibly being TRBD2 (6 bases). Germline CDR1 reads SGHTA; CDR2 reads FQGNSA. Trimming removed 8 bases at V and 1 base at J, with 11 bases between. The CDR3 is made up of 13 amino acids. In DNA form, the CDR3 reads TGTGCCAGCTCGGGAGCGATCCAAGAGACCCAGTACTTC. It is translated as CASSGAIQETQYF.

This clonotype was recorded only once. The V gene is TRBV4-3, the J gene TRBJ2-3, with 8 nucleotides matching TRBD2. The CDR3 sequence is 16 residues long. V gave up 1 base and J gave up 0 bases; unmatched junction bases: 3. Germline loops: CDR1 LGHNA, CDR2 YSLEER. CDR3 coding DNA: TGCGCCAGCAGCCAAGGGGCTAGCGGGAGCACAGATACGCAGTATTTT. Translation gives CASSQGASGSTDTQYF.

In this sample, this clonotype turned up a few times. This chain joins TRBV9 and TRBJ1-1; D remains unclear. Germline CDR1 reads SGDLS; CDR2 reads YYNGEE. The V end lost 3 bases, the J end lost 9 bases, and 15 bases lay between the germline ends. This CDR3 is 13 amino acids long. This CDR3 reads CASSATLLSQAFF. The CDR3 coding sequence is TGTGCCAGCAGCGCAACCCTCCTATCCCAAGCTTTCTTT.